This TCR beta chain is drawn from a study of shared clonotypes between healthy human individuals. CD8 cells regarded as naive lacked CD45RO, were positively chosen for CCR7, and omitted terminally differentiated effector memory CD45RA+ cells. Assay used: immunoSEQ multiplex PCR; TCRdb lists only in-frame clones, some missing. The sample has approximately 720,000 clones; 90% to 95% are singletons. Sequencing used naive CD8+ T cells sorted from blood. This clonotype was obtained from a man younger than 45 in good health.

CDR3 sequence reads: CASSIDRRMNTEAFF. CDR3 nucleotides: TGTGCCAGTAGTATTGACAGAAGGATGAACACTGAAGCTTTCTTT. The rearrangement joins TRBV19 to TRBJ1-1; a possible D gene is TRBD1 (5 bases). Germline values: CDR1 LNHDA, CDR2 SQIVND (reference sequence). This CDR3 region has 15 residues. V dropped 3 bases and J dropped 0 bases, with 11 bases sitting between them.